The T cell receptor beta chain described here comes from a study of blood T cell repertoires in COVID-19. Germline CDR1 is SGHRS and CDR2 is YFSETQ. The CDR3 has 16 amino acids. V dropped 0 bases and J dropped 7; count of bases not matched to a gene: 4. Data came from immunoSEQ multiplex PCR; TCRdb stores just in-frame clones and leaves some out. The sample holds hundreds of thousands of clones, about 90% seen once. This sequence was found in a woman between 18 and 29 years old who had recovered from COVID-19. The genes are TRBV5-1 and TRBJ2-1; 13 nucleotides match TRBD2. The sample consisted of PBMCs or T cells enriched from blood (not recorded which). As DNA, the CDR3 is TGCGCCAGCAGCTTGGCCCCGGGACTAGCGGGGAATGAGCAGTTCTTC. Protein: CASSLAPGLAGNEQFF.